This entry lists 29 T cell receptor beta chains sequenced from one sample in a study of blood T cell repertoires in COVID-19. Sequencing was performed with immunoSEQ multiplex PCR; in TCRdb, only in-frame clones are kept and a portion is missing. The repertoire holds 18,000 or so clones, with roughly 84% as singletons. Sequencing was performed on peripheral blood. The origin of the receptors is a human donor with active COVID-19. The donor label of this sample is uncertain.

CDR3 sequence: CASSQVAGGGYTGELFF. CDR3 sequence (DNA): TGTGCCAGCAGCCAAGTAGCAGGGGGAGGTTACACCGGGGAGCTGTTTTTT. V is TRBV3-1 (or the pseudogene TRBV3-2) and J is TRBJ2-2; possible D gene TRBD1, 7 bases. The CDR3 totals 17 residues. Germline lookup yields CDR1 LGHDT and CDR2 YNNKEL (reference sequence). Between the trimmed V and J ends, which lost 1 base and 3 bases, there was a span of 15 bases.

The chain has TRBV10-3 and TRBJ2-1; 8 nucleotides align to TRBD1. CDR1 is ENHRY and CDR2 is SYGVKD in the germline V gene. J was trimmed by 5 bases and V by 4 bases; bases with no gene match: 1. This CDR3 contains 13 residues. DNA of the CDR3: TGTGCCATCAGTGGGACAGGGAACAATGAGCAGTTCTTC. Protein sequence: CAISGTGNNEQFF.

There are a few counts of this clone. This chain uses TRBV10-2 with TRBJ2-5, with D perhaps matching TRBD2 (6 bases). The CDR3 runs 15 residues. CDR1 is WSHSY, CDR2 SAAADI, per germline. V lost 3 bases and J lost 3, with 14 bases in between. Written as DNA, the CDR3 is TGCGCCAGCAGTGACTTTCCTAGCGAAAAAGAGACCCAGTACTTC. Translated: CASSDFPSEKETQYF.

The chain couples TRBV7-9 to TRBJ2-2, with D possibly matching TRBD1 (6 bases). CDR1 SEHNR and CDR2 FQNEAQ come from the germline V gene (reference sequence). The CDR3 runs 15 residues. The V and J ends lost 4 bases and 7 bases respectively, with 16 bases between them. The CDR3 bases are TGTGCCAGCAGCTCCGACAGGACCCTTTTCGGGGAGCTGTTTTTT. The encoded protein is CASSSDRTLFGELFF.

V usage is TRBV24-1 and J usage is TRBJ2-3; D gene ambiguous. The germline V gene has CDR1 KGHDR and CDR2 SFDVKD. V was cut by 6 bases and J by 1 base, with 7 bases left in between. The CDR3 is 13 residues long. CDR3 amino acids: CATSSQGTDTQYF. CDR3 coding DNA: TGTGCCACCAGTTCCCAGGGCACAGATACGCAGTATTTT.

This chain connects TRBV5-1 to TRBJ2-3; D is possibly TRBD2 (6 bases). This CDR3 comprises 17 residues. V lost 0 bases, J lost 3 bases, and 17 bases lay in between. CDR1 is SGHRS, CDR2 YFSETQ, per germline. The CDR3 DNA sequence: TGCGCCAGCAGCTTGGGGAGGGCGGTGAGGTGGACAGATACGCAGTATTTT. Translation gives CASSLGRAVRWTDTQYF.

The count of this clone is one. The V call is TRBV6-5, the J call TRBJ2-3; 7 positions match TRBD1. V shed 6 bases and J 4 bases; nucleotides not matched to a gene: 10. The CDR3 extends over 15 amino acids. The germline V gene has CDR1 MNHEY and CDR2 SVGAGI. CDR3 sequence: CASSTGQVRADTQYF. CDR3 sequence (DNA): TGTGCCAGCAGCACCGGACAGGTCCGGGCAGATACGCAGTATTTT.

V gene TRBV7-9 combines with J gene TRBJ2-5; 9 bases line up with TRBD2. Trimming removed 2 bases from V and 4 bases from J; junction bases left unmatched: 5. CDR1 and CDR2 (germline): SEHNR, FQNEAQ (reference sequence). The CDR3 runs 15 residues. For the CDR3, the DNA is TGTGCCAGCAGCTTAATGGCGGGAGGGGGAGAGACCCAGTACTTC. Residues: CASSLMAGGGETQYF. Filled out from reference TRBV7-9 and TRBJ2-5, the complete variable domain reads DTGVSQNPRHKITKRGQNVTFRCDPISEHNRLYWYRQTLGQGPEFLTYFQNEAQLEKSRLLSDRFSAERPKGSFSTLEIQRTEQGDSAMYLCASSLMAGGGETQYFGPGTRLLVL.

V usage is TRBV30 and J usage is TRBJ2-7, with D possibly matching TRBD1 (6 bases). Deletions cut 2 bases from V and 4 bases from J, with 15 bases between. The V gene's germline CDR1 is GTSNPN and CDR2 SVGIG (reference sequence). This CDR3 spans 14 amino acids. For the CDR3, the DNA is TGTGCCTGGAGTTTTGGGGGCCCGGATTACGAGCAGTACTTC. Its protein is CAWSFGGPDYEQYF. Full variable domain (remainder filled in from reference TRBV30 and TRBJ2-7): SQTIHQWPATLVQPVGSPLSLECTVEGTSNPNLYWYRQAAGRGLQLLFYSVGIGQISSEVPQNLSASRPQDRQFILSSKKLLLSDSGFYLCAWSFGGPDYEQYFGPGTRLTVT.

The J gene is TRBJ2-7, the V gene TRBV7-6, with a tentative D call TRBD2 (6 bases). The CDR3 spans 16 residues. The V gene lost 1 base and the J gene lost 4 bases, with 17 bases spanning the gap. Looked up from germline, CDR1 is SGHVS and CDR2 is FNYEAQ. Here the CDR3 reads CASSLGGRGGAYEQYF. For the CDR3, the DNA is TGTGCCAGCAGCTTAGGAGGTCGGGGAGGTGCTTACGAGCAGTACTTC. The variable domain in full, completed from reference TRBV7-6 and TRBJ2-7, reads GAGVSQSPRYKVTKRGQDVALRCDPISGHVSLYWYRQALGQGPEFLTYFNYEAQQDKSGLPNDRFSAERPEGSISTLTIQRTEQRDSAMYRCASSLGGRGGAYEQYFGPGTRLTVT.

The chain combines TRBV10-1 with TRBJ2-7, with a weak D call TRBD2 (6 bases). Trimming cost V 6 bases and J 6 bases, with 15 bases left between them. CDR3 size: 13 residues. Germline assignment: CDR1 WNHNN and CDR2 SYGVQD (reference sequence). The DNA for the CDR3 is TGCGCCAGCAGCCCGGGACTCCATTCCGAGCAGTACTTC. It translates to CASSPGLHSEQYF.

The chain employs TRBV12-2 and TRBJ2-5; TRBD2 reflects the table's D call only, with no check against the DNA. TRBV12-2 is a pseudogene. The CDR3 runs to 16 residues. CDR3: CASRLATLGGTETQYF. CDR3 DNA sequence: TGTGCAAGTCGCTTAGCGACCCTCGGGGGTACAGAGACCCAGTACTTC.

This clone came up once. The chain links TRBV7-3 to TRBJ2-3, with unresolved D. The germline gives CDR1 SGHTA, CDR2 FQGTGA. V lost 5 bases to trimming and J lost 5 bases, with 11 bases between them. The CDR3 has 13 residues. Here the CDR3 DNA reads TGTGCCAGCAGCCTTGACCTAGAAGATACGCAGTATTTT. Encoded protein: CASSLDLEDTQYF.

This clone was observed a handful of times. This rearrangement joins TRBV30 to TRBJ1-6; possible D gene TRBD1, 6 bases. CDR3 length: 13 residues. The germline V gene has CDR1 GTSNPN and CDR2 SVGIG (reference sequence). V was shortened by 4 bases and J by 6 bases, with 10 bases between the two germline ends. The CDR3 loop is CAWNAQGNSPLHF. The CDR3 DNA follows: TGTGCCTGGAACGCACAGGGTAATTCACCCCTCCACTTT.

V is TRBV18 and J is TRBJ2-2; 9 bases agree with TRBD1. This CDR3 has 15 residues. Germline values: CDR1 KGHSH, CDR2 LQKENI. With 4 bases clipped from V and 5 bases from J, the junction kept 5 bases outside the gene matches. In DNA, the CDR3 is TGTGCCAGCTCACGCGGACAGGGGAGAACCGGGGAGCTGTTTTTT. Its translation is CASSRGQGRTGELFF.

This clone appeared a single time. The chain combines TRBV6-5 with TRBJ1-5; D ambiguous. Germline CDR1 is MNHEY and CDR2 is SVGAGI. This CDR3 comprises 14 residues. V was shortened by 6 bases and J by 1 base, with 10 bases between the two germline ends. The CDR3 sequence is CASSAGISNQPQHF. The CDR3 nucleotides are TGTGCCAGCAGCGCCGGGATAAGCAATCAGCCCCAGCATTTT.

This chain connects TRBV5-6 to TRBJ1-5; D is unresolved. The germline V and J ends were trimmed by 0 bases and 4 bases, with 11 bases remaining between them. Germline CDR1 is SGHDT and CDR2 is YYEEEE. The CDR3 is 15 residues long. CDR3 region: CASSLAPGANQPQHF. The CDR3 region has the DNA TGTGCCAGCAGCTTGGCCCCGGGAGCTAATCAGCCCCAGCATTTT.

The V call is TRBV27, the J call TRBJ1-2, with TRBD1 matching over 8 bases. Germline V gives CDR1 MNHEY, CDR2 SMNVEV (reference sequence). V lost 4 bases, J lost 4 bases, and 8 bases stayed unmatched. CDR3 length: 15 residues. DNA for the CDR3: TGTGCCAGCAGTTCCCGGACAGGGACGACCTATGGCTACACCTTC. Translated, it gives CASSSRTGTTYGYTF.

The chain links TRBV5-4 to TRBJ2-3, with a weak D call TRBD2 (6 bases). The CDR3 runs to 14 residues. Germline-derived CDR1 and CDR2 are SGHNT and YYREEE (reference sequence). Trimming pared 3 bases from V and 2 bases from J, leaving 10 bases between. CDR3 DNA sequence: TGTGCCAGCAGCTCCGAGCGGGCCACAGATACGCAGTATTTT. Translated: CASSSERATDTQYF.

The rearrangement links TRBV7-3 to TRBJ2-7; no clear D gene. V lost 1 base and J lost 5, with 6 bases in between. The CDR3 consists of 12 residues. Germline lookup yields CDR1 SGHTA and CDR2 FQGTGA. CDR3 nucleotide sequence: TGTGCCAGCAGCTTAATGAGCGACGAGCAGTACTTC. Amino acids: CASSLMSDEQYF.

The DNA for the CDR3 is TGTGCCAGCAGCTCCGAATGGAGAAACCAAGAGACCCAGTACTTC. Its protein product is CASSSEWRNQETQYF. The J gene is TRBJ2-5, the V gene TRBV11-3; no definite D call. CDR3 length equals 15 residues. Trimming left V 4 bases short and J 0 bases short, with 12 bases between. Germline CDR1 and CDR2: SGHNT and YENEEA.

The gene calls are TRBV5-4 and TRBJ1-1; no reliable D call. Germline V gene data show CDR1 as SGHNT and CDR2 as YYREEE (reference sequence). The CDR3 is 13 residues long. V lost 4 bases and J lost 2, with 9 bases in between. This chain's CDR3 is CASSPDVNTEAFF. The CDR3 coding sequence is TGTGCCAGCAGCCCAGATGTCAACACTGAAGCTTTCTTT.

The genes are TRBV6-5 and TRBJ1-3; D ambiguous. The germline gives CDR1 MNHEY, CDR2 SVGAGI. Trimming removed 9 bases from V and 0 bases from J, with 6 bases in between. CDR3 length: 12 amino acids. CDR3 residues: CASVSSGNTIYF. For the CDR3, the DNA is TGTGCCAGTGTGAGCTCTGGAAACACCATATATTTT.

This sequence joins TRBV27 and TRBJ2-7; 10 bases fit TRBD1. The CDR3 consists of 16 residues. In germline, CDR1 is MNHEY, CDR2 SMNVEV (reference sequence). V gave up 5 bases and J gave up 4 bases; unmatched junction bases: 11. The CDR3 sequence: CASSMTGGSAYYEQYF. CDR3 sequence (DNA): TGTGCCAGCAGTATGACAGGGGGCTCTGCCTATTACGAGCAGTACTTC.

This chain's CDR3 is CASRRQGSYNEQFF. DNA for the CDR3: TGTGCCAGCAGACGACAGGGTTCCTACAATGAGCAGTTCTTC. The rearrangement links TRBV7-9 to TRBJ2-1, with 7 bases lining up with TRBD1. The J segment lost 1 base and the V segment lost 6 bases, leaving 3 bases of the junction unmatched. Per germline, CDR1 SEHNR and CDR2 FQNEAQ (reference sequence). This CDR3 has 14 amino acids.

This clone came up a few times. This rearrangement joins TRBV6-5 to TRBJ2-7, with 9 bases matching TRBD2. This CDR3 has 15 residues. CDR1 is MNHEY, CDR2 SVGAGI, per germline. With V trimmed by 6 bases and J by 0 bases, 6 bases remained unmatched. For the CDR3, the DNA is TGTGCCAGCAGAGCCAGCGGGGGGTTCTCCTACGAGCAGTACTTC. Its translation is CASRASGGFSYEQYF.

V is TRBV18 and J is TRBJ2-5, with D possibly TRBD2 on 6 matching bases. Trimming stripped 3 bases from V and 4 bases from J, with 18 bases between. CDR1 is KGHSH, CDR2 LQKENI, per germline. The CDR3 runs 16 residues. This CDR3 reads CASSPEGTGVGETQYF. In DNA form, the CDR3 reads TGTGCCAGCTCACCGGAAGGGACGGGGGTCGGAGAGACCCAGTACTTC.

The chain carries TRBV29-1 and TRBJ2-7, with TRBD1 as a possible D gene (6 bases). Germline values: CDR1 SQVTM, CDR2 ANQGSEA. V lost 6 bases to trimming and J lost 2 bases, with 14 bases between them. The length of the CDR3 is 13 residues. The CDR3 sequence: CSVNRVEPYEQYF. In DNA, the CDR3 is TGCAGCGTCAACAGGGTTGAGCCCTACGAGCAGTACTTC.

The V gene is TRBV27, the J gene TRBJ1-1; the D gene is possibly TRBD1 (5 bases). The CDR3 loop spans 15 amino acids. CDR1 is MNHEY, CDR2 SMNVEV, per germline (reference sequence). V was pared by 5 bases and J by 0 bases, with 13 bases between. The CDR3: CASSPGEGMNTEAFF. CDR3 sequence (DNA): TGTGCCAGCAGTCCGGGGGAGGGGATGAACACTGAAGCTTTCTTT.